This T cell receptor beta chain is drawn from a study of beta chain features in type 1 diabetes. Study-wide results and caveats: Type 1 diabetes patients showed a moderate but significant shortening of TCRB CDR3s in all four CD4+ subsets.

What was sequenced were expressed TCRB transcripts, since all of the isolated RNA had been reverse transcribed. Measured with immunoSEQ multiplex PCR; TCRdb has only the in-frame clones, and not every one. This sample yields under 350,000 clones, of which more than 13% are seen a single time; about 0.017% belongs to the top ten. This clone was counted between two and nine times. The target antigen is unknown. V was trimmed by 7 bases and J by 3 bases, leaving 11 bases between them. This CDR3 has 12 amino acids. CDR1 is SQVTM, CDR2 ANQGSEA, per germline. The receptor's source is a man aged 25 to 40 with type 1 diabetes. This chain joins TRBV29-1 and TRBJ2-3; D gene ambiguous. Sequencing was performed on naive CD4+ T cells from blood. The CDR3 DNA follows: TGCAGCGCCCTCCCTGTAACAGATACGCAGTATTTT. Its protein is CSALPVTDTQYF.